This TCR beta chain was sequenced for a study of shared clonotypes between healthy human individuals. Points from the study as a whole: Lower generation probabilities were found for non-shared clonotypes than for those shared by all four donors.

Regarding this clone: Its antigen remains unidentified.

TCRdb keeps only in-frame clones here, not all; method: immunoSEQ multiplex PCR. The sample consists of some 2,000,000 clones, more than 90% of them appearing once. The CDR3 is 17 amino acids. CDR1 and CDR2 (germline): LGHNA, YSLEER. The junction had 7 bases not matched to a gene; V was cut back by 0 bases and J by 3 bases. Sequencing was carried out using naive CD4+ T cells sorted from blood. Subset of the sample: CD45RA+ positively selected. The TCR comes from a man aged 18 to 30 in good health. The chain links TRBV4-3 to TRBJ1-3, with TRBD1 matching 8 bases. The CDR3 region is CASSQDSAGGHGNTIYF. In DNA form, the CDR3 reads TGCGCCAGCAGCCAAGATAGCGCAGGGGGCCATGGAAACACCATATATTTT.